A single sample is the source of the 17 T cell receptor beta chains below, sequenced in a study of Ad26.COV2.S vaccination and SARS-CoV-2 variants. Treatment of the sample: 15 to 20 received Ad26.COV2.S at low or high dose, single or two shots; roughly five received placebo; per-sample allocation not given. Sample collection was performed on day 63 after the first vaccine or placebo injection. Data came from immunoSEQ multiplex PCR; TCRdb stores just in-frame clones and leaves some out. Of about 680,000 clones listed, around 89% are singletons. The sequences come from peripheral blood, collected in a trial of Ad26.COV2.S vaccine versus placebo. These receptors were collected from a person between 18 and 65 years old who received the Ad26.COV2.S COVID-19 vaccine or a placebo.

This chain uses TRBV10-1 with TRBJ2-7; D is perhaps TRBD1 (5 bases). V was clipped by 0 bases and J by 2 bases, with 5 bases between them. The CDR3 loop spans 13 amino acids. Germline lookup yields CDR1 WNHNN and CDR2 SYGVQD (reference sequence). This chain's CDR3 is CASSESDTYEQYF. CDR3 bases: TGCGCCAGCAGTGAGTCGGACACCTACGAGCAGTACTTC.

The rearrangement uses TRBV3-1 (or the pseudogene TRBV3-2) and TRBJ1-5, with 11 bases matching TRBD1. After removal of 10 bases from V and 6 bases from J, the junction contained 5 bases not matched to a gene. The germline gives CDR1 LGHDT, CDR2 YNNKEL (reference sequence). The CDR3 extends over 13 amino acids. The CDR3 here is CATSGTGGQPQHF. The CDR3 DNA reads TGTGCCACCTCCGGGACAGGGGGTCAGCCCCAGCATTTT.

The count of this clone is one. The CDR3 coding sequence is TGTGCCAGCAGTCGATACGGACAGCTGACAGATACGCAGTATTTT. Amino acids: CASSRYGQLTDTQYF. The rearrangement uses TRBV7-9 and TRBJ2-3, with D maybe TRBD1 (6 bases). This CDR3 comprises 15 residues. Per the germline V gene, CDR1 is SEHNR and CDR2 is FQNEAQ (reference sequence). V was trimmed by 6 bases and J by 3 bases, leaving 16 bases between them.

The chain employs TRBV2 and TRBJ1-6; D might be TRBD1 (6 bases). The V end lost 3 bases, the J end lost 9 bases, and 15 bases lay between the germline ends. The CDR3 has 15 amino acids. Germline values: CDR1 SNHLY, CDR2 FYNNEI. The DNA of the CDR3 is TGTGCCAGCAGTGATTCAAGGGGGAGTAGTTCACCCCTCCACTTT. This translates into CASSDSRGSSSPLHF.

This chain joins TRBV6-5 and TRBJ2-2; 10 nucleotides match TRBD1. Per germline, CDR1 MNHEY and CDR2 SVGAGI. CDR3 length: 16 residues. V lost 2 bases, J lost 4 bases, and 4 bases stayed unmatched. The DNA for the CDR3 is TGTGCCAGCAGTTACCCCAGGACAGGGGGCACCGGGGAGCTGTTTTTT. It translates to CASSYPRTGGTGELFF.

The genes are TRBV9 and TRBJ2-3; no reliable D call. CDR3 length: 14 amino acids. CDR1 SGDLS and CDR2 YYNGEE come from the germline V gene. Trimming removed 0 bases at V and 2 bases at J, with 7 bases between. CDR3 region: CASSVGSPTDTQYF. The DNA for the CDR3 is TGTGCCAGCAGCGTAGGTAGTCCCACAGATACGCAGTATTTT. The complete variable domain, with remaining parts taken from reference TRBV9 and TRBJ2-3, reads DSGVTQTPKHLITATGQRVTLRCSPRSGDLSVYWYQQSLDQGLQFLIQYYNGEERAKGNILERFSAQQFPDLHSELNLSSLELGDSALYFCASSVGSPTDTQYFGPGTRLTVL.

This clone was seen once. The chain carries TRBV29-1 and TRBJ1-3, with D uncertain. CDR1 and CDR2 (germline): SQVTM, ANQGSEA. CDR3 length: 13 amino acids. V gave up 7 bases and J gave up 7 bases, with 17 bases separating them. The DNA of the CDR3 is TGCAGCGCCACTCACCCCGGCTTTAACACCATATATTTT. Translation gives CSATHPGFNTIYF.

This chain uses TRBV13 with TRBJ2-1; TRBD1 matches 9 bases. This CDR3 is 17 amino acids long. The ends lost 3 bases at V and 4 bases at J; junction bases unmatched: 10. Germline loops: CDR1 PRHDT, CDR2 FYEKMQ (reference sequence). The CDR3 protein is CASSFSPPGQGYNEQFF. The CDR3, as DNA: TGTGCCAGCAGCTTCTCACCCCCGGGACAGGGTTACAATGAGCAGTTCTTC.

This clone occurred once. The genes are TRBV6-5 and TRBJ1-1, with no clear D. CDR1 and CDR2 (germline): MNHEY, SVGAGI. This CDR3 has 11 amino acids. V dropped 7 bases and J dropped 7 bases, with 10 bases sitting between them. The CDR3 DNA sequence: TGTGCCAGCATTCATGGGTTTGAAGCTTTCTTT. This gives the protein CASIHGFEAFF.

This rearrangement joins TRBV19 to TRBJ1-5, with 9 nucleotides matching TRBD1. The CDR3 spans 15 residues. From germline, CDR1 is LNHDA and CDR2 SQIVND (reference sequence). The ends lost 8 bases at V and 7 bases at J; junction bases unmatched: 12. CDR3 bases: TGTGCCAGTTCGGCGACCGGGACAGGGAAACAGCCCCAGCATTTT. This translates into CASSATGTGKQPQHF.

The rearrangement uses TRBV4-3 and TRBJ2-3, with 8 bases aligning to TRBD2. Per the germline V gene, CDR1 is LGHNA and CDR2 is YSLEER. The V and J ends lost 0 bases and 6 bases, in that order; junction bases with no gene match: 11. This CDR3 is 17 amino acids long. The CDR3 protein is CASSQDPGLDHGDTQYF. The DNA for the CDR3 is TGCGCCAGCAGCCAAGATCCGGGACTAGATCATGGGGATACGCAGTATTTT.

This rearrangement joins TRBV24-1 to TRBJ2-2, with 8 bases that match TRBD2. From germline, CDR1 is KGHDR and CDR2 SFDVKD. Trimming at V came to 5 bases and at J to 5 bases, leaving 6 bases not matched to a gene. This CDR3 is 15 amino acids long. CDR3 bases: TGTGCCACCAGTGGTAGCGGGGCCCTAACCGGGGAGCTGTTTTTT. Its translation: CATSGSGALTGELFF.

This rearrangement joins TRBV5-1 to TRBJ2-1, with TRBD1 matching 8 bases. Germline CDR1 reads SGHRS; CDR2 reads YFSETQ. V gave up 3 bases and J gave up 10 bases; unmatched junction bases: 6. This CDR3 is 13 amino acids long. The CDR3 is CASSSGTGLEQFF. CDR3 coding DNA: TGCGCCAGCAGCTCCGGGACAGGCCTGGAGCAGTTCTTC.

Written as DNA, the CDR3 is TGTGCCAGCAGTCCGAACGGGAACTATGGCTACACCTTC. This gives the protein CASSPNGNYGYTF. The chain links TRBV27 to TRBJ1-2; D is undetermined. CDR3 length: 13 residues. V lost 5 bases, J lost 2 bases, and 9 bases lay in between. The V gene's germline CDR1 is MNHEY and CDR2 SMNVEV (reference sequence).

The DNA for the CDR3 is TGTGCCAGTAAAGCCCAGGGAAGCAATCAGCCCCAGCATTTT. Amino acid sequence: CASKAQGSNQPQHF. This rearrangement joins TRBV19 to TRBJ1-5, with D possibly TRBD1 on 5 matching bases. The CDR3 has 14 residues. V was shortened by 7 bases and J by 1 base, with 11 bases between the two germline ends. The germline V gene has CDR1 LNHDA and CDR2 SQIVND (reference sequence).

The V call is TRBV7-9, the J call TRBJ2-5; 10 bases align to TRBD2. The CDR3 loop spans 15 amino acids. Germline CDR1 is SEHNR and CDR2 is FQNEAQ (reference sequence). The V gene end was trimmed by 4 bases and the J gene end by 5 bases; junction bases not matched to a gene: 7. The CDR3 loop is CASSSTGLATETQYF. In nucleotides, the CDR3 is TGTGCCAGCAGCTCGACGGGACTAGCGACGGAGACCCAGTACTTC.

The chain is built from TRBV27 and TRBJ1-2; TRBD1 agrees at 9 bases. The germline V gene encodes CDR1 MNHEY and CDR2 SMNVEV (reference sequence). The CDR3 loop spans 12 amino acids. Trimming at V came to 6 bases and at J to 8 bases, leaving 4 bases not matched to a gene. CDR3 protein: CASRQGARGYTF. Written as DNA, the CDR3 is TGTGCCAGCAGACAGGGGGCGAGGGGCTACACCTTC.